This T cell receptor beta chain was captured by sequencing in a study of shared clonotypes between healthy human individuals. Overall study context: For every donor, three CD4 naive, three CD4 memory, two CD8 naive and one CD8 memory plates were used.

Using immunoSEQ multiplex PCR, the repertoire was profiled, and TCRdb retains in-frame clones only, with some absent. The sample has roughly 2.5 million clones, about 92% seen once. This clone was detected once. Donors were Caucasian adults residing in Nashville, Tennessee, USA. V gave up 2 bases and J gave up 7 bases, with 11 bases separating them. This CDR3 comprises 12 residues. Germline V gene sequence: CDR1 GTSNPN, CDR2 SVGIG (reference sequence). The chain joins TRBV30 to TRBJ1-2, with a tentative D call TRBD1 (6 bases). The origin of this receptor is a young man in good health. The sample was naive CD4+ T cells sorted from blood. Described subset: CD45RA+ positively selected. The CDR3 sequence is CAWSSQGIGYTF. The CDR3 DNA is TGTGCCTGGAGTTCACAGGGCATTGGCTACACCTTC.